This T cell receptor beta chain was recovered during a study of CD8+ T cells in alopecia areata. Study context: Oral tofacitinib, 5 to 10 mg twice daily, was given in an open-label trial.

Extracted RNA was reverse transcribed, and the resulting cDNA served as sequencing template. Some clones are missing from TCRdb's copy, which holds only in-frame ones; the method was immunoSEQ multiplex PCR. The data hold 200,000 or so clones, with nearly 60% observed a single time. CDR1 is SGHRS and CDR2 is YFSETQ in the germline V gene. There are 14 residues in the CDR3. The V gene lost 0 bases and the J gene lost 2 bases, with 9 bases spanning the gap. Treatment: oral pan-JAK inhibitor, 5-10 mg twice daily. PBMCs were stained for CD3, CD4 and CD8, and CD4+ and CD8+ T cells were sorted. The origin of this receptor is a human donor with alopecia areata. This specimen was CD4+ T cells sorted from blood, taken at week 24, from a patient treated with tofacitinib. The chain recombines TRBV5-1 with TRBJ2-7; D is perhaps TRBD2 (6 bases). CDR3 loop: CASSLASAPYEQYF. The DNA of the CDR3 is TGCGCCAGCAGCTTGGCTAGCGCTCCCTACGAGCAGTACTTC.